Many counts were recorded for the clone carrying this TCR beta chain. These data belong to a study of neurological immune-mediated disorders. Time point specified: technical triplicate 2. TCRdb itself ran the 5' RACE reads through MiXCR, one entry per CDR3 protein. The table includes under 65,000 distinct CDR3 sequences, 24% detected once. The sequence came from a man in his sixties with HTLV-1-associated myelopathy (HAM/TSP). Sequencing was carried out using PBMCs.

The CDR3 protein is CASSFREETQYF. The CDR3 DNA follows: TGTGCCAGCAGTTTTCGAGAAGAGACCCAGTACTTC. The rearrangement links TRBV12-3 or TRBV12-4 to TRBJ2-5; D not certain. V lost 3 bases and J lost 3, with 5 bases in between. The CDR3 is made up of 12 amino acids.